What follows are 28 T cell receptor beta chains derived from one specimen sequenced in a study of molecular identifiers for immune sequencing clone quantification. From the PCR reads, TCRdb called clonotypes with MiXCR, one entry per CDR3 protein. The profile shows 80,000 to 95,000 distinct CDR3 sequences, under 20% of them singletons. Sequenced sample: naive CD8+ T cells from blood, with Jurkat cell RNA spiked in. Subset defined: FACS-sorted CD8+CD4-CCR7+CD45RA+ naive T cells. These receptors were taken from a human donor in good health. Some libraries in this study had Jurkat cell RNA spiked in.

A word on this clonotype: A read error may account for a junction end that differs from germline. CDR3: CASNDATGTSTDTQYF. In DNA, the CDR3 is TGTGCCAGCAATGACGCTACGGGCACTAGCACAGATACGCAGTATTTT. This chain links TRBV6-4 with TRBJ2-3; the D is unclear. This CDR3 is 16 amino acids long. Germline CDR1 reads MRHNA; CDR2 reads SNTAGT.

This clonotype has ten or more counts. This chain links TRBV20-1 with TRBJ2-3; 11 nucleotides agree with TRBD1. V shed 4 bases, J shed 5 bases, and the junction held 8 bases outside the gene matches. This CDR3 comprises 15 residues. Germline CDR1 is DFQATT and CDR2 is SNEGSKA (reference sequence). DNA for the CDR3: TGCAGTGCTAATACCCGGGACAGGGGGGAAGATACGCAGTATTTT. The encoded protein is CSANTRDRGEDTQYF.

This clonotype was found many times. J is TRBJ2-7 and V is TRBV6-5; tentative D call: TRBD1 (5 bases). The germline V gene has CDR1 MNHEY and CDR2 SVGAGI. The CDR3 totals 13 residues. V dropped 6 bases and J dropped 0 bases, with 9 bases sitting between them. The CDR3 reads CASSDDSSYEQYF. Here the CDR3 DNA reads TGTGCCAGCAGCGATGACAGCTCCTACGAGCAGTACTTC.

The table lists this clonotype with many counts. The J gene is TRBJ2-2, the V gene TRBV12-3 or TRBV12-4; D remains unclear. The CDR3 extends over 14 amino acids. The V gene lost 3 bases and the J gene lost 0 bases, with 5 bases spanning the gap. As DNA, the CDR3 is TGTGCCAGCAGTTTCGGGTCGAACACCGGGGAGCTGTTTTTT. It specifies CASSFGSNTGELFF.

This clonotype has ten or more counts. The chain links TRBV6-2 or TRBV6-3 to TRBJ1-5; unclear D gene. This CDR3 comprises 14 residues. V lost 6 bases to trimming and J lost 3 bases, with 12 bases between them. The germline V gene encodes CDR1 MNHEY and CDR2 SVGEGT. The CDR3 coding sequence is TGTGCCAGCAGGGAGAGATGGAACAATCAGCCCCAGCATTTT. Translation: CASRERWNNQPQHF.

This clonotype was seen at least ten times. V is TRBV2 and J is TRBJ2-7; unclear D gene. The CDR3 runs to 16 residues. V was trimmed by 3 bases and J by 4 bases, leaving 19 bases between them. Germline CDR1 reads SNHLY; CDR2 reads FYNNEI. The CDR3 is CASSDEGYGPVYEQYF. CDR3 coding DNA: TGTGCCAGCAGTGACGAAGGATACGGACCGGTATACGAGCAGTACTTC.

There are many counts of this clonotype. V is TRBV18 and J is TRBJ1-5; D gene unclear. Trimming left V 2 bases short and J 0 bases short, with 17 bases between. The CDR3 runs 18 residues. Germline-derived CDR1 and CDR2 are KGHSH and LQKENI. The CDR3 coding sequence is TGTGCCAGCTCACCAAGAGGCTTATCAATGGGTAGCAATCAGCCCCAGCATTTT. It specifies CASSPRGLSMGSNQPQHF. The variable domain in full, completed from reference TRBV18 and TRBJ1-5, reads NAGVMQNPRHLVRRRGQEARLRCSPMKGHSHVYWYRQLPEEGLKFMVYLQKENIIDESGMPKERFSAEFPKEGPSILRIQQVVRGDSAAYFCASSPRGLSMGSNQPQHFGDGTRLSIL.

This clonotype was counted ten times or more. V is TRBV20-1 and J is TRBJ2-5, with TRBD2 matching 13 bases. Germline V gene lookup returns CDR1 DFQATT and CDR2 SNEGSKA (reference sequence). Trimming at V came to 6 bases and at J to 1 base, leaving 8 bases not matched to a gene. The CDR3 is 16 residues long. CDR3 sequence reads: CSAQGLAGYPQETQYF. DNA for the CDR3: TGCAGTGCCCAGGGACTAGCGGGGTACCCCCAAGAGACCCAGTACTTC.

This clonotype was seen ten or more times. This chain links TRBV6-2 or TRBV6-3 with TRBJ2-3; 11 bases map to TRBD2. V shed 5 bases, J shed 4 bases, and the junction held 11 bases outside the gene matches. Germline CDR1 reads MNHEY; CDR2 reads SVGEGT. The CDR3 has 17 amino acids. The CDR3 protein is CASSTETSGIPPDTQYF. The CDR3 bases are TGTGCCAGCAGTACCGAGACTAGCGGGATCCCCCCAGATACGCAGTATTTT.

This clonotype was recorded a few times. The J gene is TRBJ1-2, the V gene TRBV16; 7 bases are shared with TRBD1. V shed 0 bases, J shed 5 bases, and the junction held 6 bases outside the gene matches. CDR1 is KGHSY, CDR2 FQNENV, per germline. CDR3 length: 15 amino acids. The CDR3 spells CASSQSLDRTYGYTF. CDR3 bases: TGTGCCAGCAGCCAATCCCTGGACAGGACTTATGGCTACACCTTC.

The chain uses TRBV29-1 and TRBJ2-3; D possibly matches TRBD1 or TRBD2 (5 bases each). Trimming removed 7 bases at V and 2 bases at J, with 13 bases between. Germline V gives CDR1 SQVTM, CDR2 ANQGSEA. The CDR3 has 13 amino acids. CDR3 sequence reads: CSARDGHTDTQYF. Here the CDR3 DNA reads TGCAGCGCACGGGACGGCCACACAGATACGCAGTATTTT.

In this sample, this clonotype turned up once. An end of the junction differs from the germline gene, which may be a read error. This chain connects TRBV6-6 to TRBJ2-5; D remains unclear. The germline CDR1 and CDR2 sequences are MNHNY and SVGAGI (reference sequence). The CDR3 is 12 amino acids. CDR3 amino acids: CASMGCQETQYF. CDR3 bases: TGTGCCAGCATGGGGTGCCAAGAGACCCAGTATTTC.

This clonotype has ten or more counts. The CDR3 DNA follows: TGTGCCAGCAGCTCCACAGGGGGGTTCGCAACTAATGAAAAACTGTTTTTT. Its protein product is CASSSTGGFATNEKLFF. V gene TRBV5-6 combines with J gene TRBJ1-4; 8 bases agree with TRBD1. The CDR3 is 17 residues long. Unmatched junction bases numbered 7, after V lost 3 bases and J lost 0 bases. Germline V gene sequence: CDR1 SGHDT, CDR2 YYEEEE.

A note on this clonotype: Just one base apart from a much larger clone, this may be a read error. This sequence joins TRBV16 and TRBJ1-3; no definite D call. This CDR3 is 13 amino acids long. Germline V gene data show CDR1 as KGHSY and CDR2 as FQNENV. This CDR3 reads CASGQSPGNTIYF. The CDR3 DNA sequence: TGTGCCAGCGGCCAATCGCCAGGAAACACCATATATTTT.

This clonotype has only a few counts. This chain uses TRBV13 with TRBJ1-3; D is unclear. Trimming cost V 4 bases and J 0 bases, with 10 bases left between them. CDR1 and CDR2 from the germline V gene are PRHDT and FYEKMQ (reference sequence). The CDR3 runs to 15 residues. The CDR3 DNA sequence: TGTGCCAGCAGCTCACAGACGGACTCTGGAAACACCATATATTTT. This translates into CASSSQTDSGNTIYF.

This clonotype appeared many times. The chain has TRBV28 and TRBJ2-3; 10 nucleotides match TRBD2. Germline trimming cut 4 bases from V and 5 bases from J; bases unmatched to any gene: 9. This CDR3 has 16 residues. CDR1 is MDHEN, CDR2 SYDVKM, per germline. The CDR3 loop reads CASSSLSGRALDTQYF. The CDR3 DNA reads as TGTGCCAGCAGTTCGTTAAGCGGGAGGGCCTTAGATACGCAGTATTTT.

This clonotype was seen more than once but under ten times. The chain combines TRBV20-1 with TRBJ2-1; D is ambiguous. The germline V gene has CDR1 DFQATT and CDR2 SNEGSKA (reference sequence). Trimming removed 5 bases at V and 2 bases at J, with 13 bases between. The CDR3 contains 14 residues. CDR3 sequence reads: CSAPGVLTYNEQFF. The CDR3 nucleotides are TGCAGTGCTCCCGGAGTCCTCACCTACAATGAGCAGTTCTTC.

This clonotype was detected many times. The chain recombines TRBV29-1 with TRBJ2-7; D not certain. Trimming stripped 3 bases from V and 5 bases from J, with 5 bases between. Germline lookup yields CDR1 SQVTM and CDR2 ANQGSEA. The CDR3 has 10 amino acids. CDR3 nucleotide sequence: TGCAGCGTTGATATCCACGAGCAGTACTTC. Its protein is CSVDIHEQYF.

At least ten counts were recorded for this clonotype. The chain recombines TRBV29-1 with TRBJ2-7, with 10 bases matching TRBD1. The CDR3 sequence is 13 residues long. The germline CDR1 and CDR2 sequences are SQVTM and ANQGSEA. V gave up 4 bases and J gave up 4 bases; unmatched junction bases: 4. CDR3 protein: CSVVWTGGYEQYF. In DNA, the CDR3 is TGCAGCGTTGTGTGGACAGGGGGATACGAGCAGTACTTC.

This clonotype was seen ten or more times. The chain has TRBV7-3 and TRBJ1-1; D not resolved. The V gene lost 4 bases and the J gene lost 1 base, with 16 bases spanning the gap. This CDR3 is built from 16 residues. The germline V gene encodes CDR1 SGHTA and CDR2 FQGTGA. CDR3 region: CASSYKLRRQNTEAFF. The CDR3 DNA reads TGTGCCAGCAGCTACAAACTAAGACGGCAGAACACTGAAGCTTTCTTT.

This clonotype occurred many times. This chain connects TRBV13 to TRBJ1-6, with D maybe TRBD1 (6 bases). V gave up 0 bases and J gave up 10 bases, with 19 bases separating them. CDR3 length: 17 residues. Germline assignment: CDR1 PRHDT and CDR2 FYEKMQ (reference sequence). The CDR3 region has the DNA TGTGCCAGCAGCTTAGGCCGGGTCGCGGACAGACAATCACCCCTCCACTTT. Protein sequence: CASSLGRVADRQSPLHF.

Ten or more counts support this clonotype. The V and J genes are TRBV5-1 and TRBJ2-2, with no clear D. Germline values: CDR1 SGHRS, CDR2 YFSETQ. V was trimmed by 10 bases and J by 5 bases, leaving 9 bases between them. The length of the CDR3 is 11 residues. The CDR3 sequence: CARTRTGELFF. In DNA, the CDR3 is TGCGCCCGAACGCGGACCGGGGAGCTGTTTTTT.

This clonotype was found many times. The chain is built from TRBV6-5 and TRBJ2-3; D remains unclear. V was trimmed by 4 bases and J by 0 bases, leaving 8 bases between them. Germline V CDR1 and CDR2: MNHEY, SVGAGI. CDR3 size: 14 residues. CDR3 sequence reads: CASSWAASTDTQYF. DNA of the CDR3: TGTGCCAGCAGTTGGGCAGCCAGCACAGATACGCAGTATTTT.

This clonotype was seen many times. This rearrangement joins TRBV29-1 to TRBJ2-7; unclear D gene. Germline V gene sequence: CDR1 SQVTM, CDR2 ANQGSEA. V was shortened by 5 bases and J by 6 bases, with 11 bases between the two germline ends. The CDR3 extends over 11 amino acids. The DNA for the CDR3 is TGCAGCGTTAGAGGACCGCGCGAGCAGTACTTC. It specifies CSVRGPREQYF.

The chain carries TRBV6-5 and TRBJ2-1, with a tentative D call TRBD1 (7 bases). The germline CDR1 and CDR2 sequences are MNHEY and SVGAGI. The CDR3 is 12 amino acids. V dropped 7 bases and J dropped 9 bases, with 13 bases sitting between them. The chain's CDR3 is CASIRGDGEQFF. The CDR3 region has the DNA TGTGCCAGCATCAGGGGGGACGGTGAGCAGTTCTTC.

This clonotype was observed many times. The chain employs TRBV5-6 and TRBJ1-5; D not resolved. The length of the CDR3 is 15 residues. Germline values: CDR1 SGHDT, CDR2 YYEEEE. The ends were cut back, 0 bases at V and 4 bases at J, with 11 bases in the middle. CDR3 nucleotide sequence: TGTGCCAGCAGCTTGGGCGGGATTCCGAATCAGCCCCAGCATTTT. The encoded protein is CASSLGGIPNQPQHF.

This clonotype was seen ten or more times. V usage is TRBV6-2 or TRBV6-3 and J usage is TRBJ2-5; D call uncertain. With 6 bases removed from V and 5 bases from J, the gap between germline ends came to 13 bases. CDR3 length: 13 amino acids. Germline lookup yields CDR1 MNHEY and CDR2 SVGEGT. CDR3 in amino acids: CASRTTLLETQYF. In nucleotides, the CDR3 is TGTGCCAGCAGAACAACACTCTTGGAGACCCAGTACTTC.

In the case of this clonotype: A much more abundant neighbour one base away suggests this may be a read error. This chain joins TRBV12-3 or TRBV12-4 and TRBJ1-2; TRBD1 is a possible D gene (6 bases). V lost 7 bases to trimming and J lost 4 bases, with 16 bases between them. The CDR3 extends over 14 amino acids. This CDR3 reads CASNQEGDVYGYTF. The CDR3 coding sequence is TGTGCCAGCAATCAGGAGGGGGACGTCTATGGCTACACCTTC.